The next 2 T cell receptor beta chains were all read from a single sample in a study of CD8 T cells in ankylosing spondylitis. One entry per CDR3 protein, called by TCRdb with MiXCR from the 5' RACE reads. The data show about 240,000 distinct CDR3 sequences, about 9.1% seen once. The sequenced material came from blood, either unsorted or a sorted T cell fraction (not recorded which). Receptor source: a male donor with ankylosing spondylitis or in good health (not recorded which).

Points on this clonotype: This may be a read error: a much more frequent sequence differs by one nucleotide. The genes are TRBV10-3 and TRBJ1-2; D may be TRBD1 (5 bases). Germline lookup yields CDR1 ENHRY and CDR2 SYGVKD. This CDR3 has 13 amino acids. DNA of the CDR3: TGTGCCAGCAGTGAGAGGGACGGCTATGGCTACACCTTC. Encoded protein: CASSERDGYGYTF.

The V call is TRBV4-3, the J call TRBJ2-1, with a tentative D call TRBD1 (6 bases). V was cut by 0 bases and J by 0 bases, with 12 bases left in between. There are 17 residues in the CDR3. Looked up from germline, CDR1 is LGHNA and CDR2 is YSLEER. For the CDR3, the DNA is TGCGCCAGCAGCCAAGACAGGGGCAGCCCCTCCTACAATGAGCAGTTCTTC. Translated, it gives CASSQDRGSPSYNEQFF.